This TCR beta chain was profiled in a study of blood T cell repertoires in COVID-19 (dated by TCRdb to the early 2020s). In the study overall: Samples from collaborators originated in the United States, Italy and Spain and spanned both the acute and convalescent phases of COVID-19. Samples came from the ongoing ImmuneRACE study (first 160 participants) plus 1,254 subjects from 6 global collaborators. Where available, HLA class I and class II types were taken from metadata supplied by the sample provider and were not determined by assay-based typing. The prospective study material was composed of cDNA or gDNA derived from T cells, B-cell-depleted T cells, or PBMCs. A de-identified subject ID, COVID-19 status, age in years and sex were almost always included in the sample metadata. Subjects who had been exposed to COVID-19, were actively infected with it, or had recovered from it provided the deeply sampled blood TCRbeta repertoires that made up the dataset. The repertoires were released in a freely available public database intended as a resource for research on the immune response to SARS-CoV-2.

Each collaborating institution followed its own protocols to collect whole blood in K2EDTA tubes. Collaborator samples were shipped for TCRbeta analysis as frozen whole blood, isolated PBMCs, or DNA extracted from either sample type. Including the terminal cysteine and phenylalanine, the CDR3 comprises 15 residues. The CDR3 DNA has 45 bases and is translated from base 1. The germline V gene provides CDR1 LGHNA and CDR2 YSLEER. The V end gives up 0 bases and the J end 7 bases, leaving 5 bases in the junction not matched to a gene. To note about this clone: The antigen it binds to is not known. No quality values exist for individual bases; no much larger clone is one base distant.

The full study reports these points: The quantity of clinical and demographic metadata differed by source and by participant and was supplied without curation.

The immunoSEQ Assay, a bias-controlled multiplex PCR, was used to amplify TCRbeta CDR3 regions from genomic DNA. As for the authors' bioinformatics: Nucleated cell counts per sample were estimated from amplification of reference gene primers within the assay. To quantify the absolute abundance of each unique TCRbeta CDR3 rearrangement, sequence reads were collapsed and filtered. For each sample, productive Simpson clonality was calculated as the square root of Simpson's diversity index across productive rearrangements. TCRdb retrieved this table from immuneACCESS and kept in-frame rearrangements only. Not all clones are present; in checked studies, unresolved V genes account for under half, and no reason is known for the remainder. V and J calls and clone size are copied from that table; D and trimming were computed from the DNA. A total of around 99,000 clones appear in this sample, 90% to 95% of them only once. Roughly 1.3% of the sample goes to the ten largest clones.

Material for sequencing was peripheral blood. The clonotype comes from a woman aged 25 to 39 with acute or convalescent COVID-19. This chain joins TRBV4-3 to TRBJ1-5; 8 middle bases align to TRBD1. The bases read TGCGCCAGCAGCCAAGATCGGAACAGGGGGCAGCCCCAGCATTTT. This sequence encodes CASSQDRNRGQPQHF.